This is a list of T cell receptor beta chains from one sample in a study of blood T cell repertoires in COVID-19. Profiling relied on immunoSEQ multiplex PCR, and the TCRdb table lists in-frame clones only, not all of them. The sample carries about 200,000 clones, over 75% recorded once. The sample comprised peripheral blood. The origin of the receptors is a man in his fifties or sixties with acute or convalescent COVID-19. Both conserved end residues are part of each CDR3. Each record gives: J gene, V gene, D gene, clone size, CDR3 protein, CDR3 DNA. D genes are given only for firm matches. Some rows have no size entry. The others give once, few or many, or a class for an expanded clone.

J: TRBJ2-5
V: TRBV7-7
D: -
size: -
CDR3: CASSLSVARGETQYF
DNA: TGTGCTAGCAGCTTATCGGTAGCCCGAGGGGAGACCCAGTACTTC

J: TRBJ2-2
V: TRBV9
D: -
size: once
CDR3: CASSVELLTNTGELFF
DNA: TGTGCCAGCAGCGTAGAACTGCTTACGAACACCGGGGAGCTGTTTTTT

J: TRBJ2-7
V: TRBV18
D: TRBD1
size: -
CDR3: CASSLPGQGSYEQYF
DNA: TGTGCCAGCTCACTCCCGGGACAGGGCAGTTACGAGCAGTACTTC

J: TRBJ1-1
V: TRBV19
D: -
size: -
CDR3: CASSPRHSTAEAFF
DNA: TGTGCCAGTAGTCCGAGACACAGTACGGCGGAAGCTTTCTTT

J: TRBJ1-2
V: TRBV6-5
D: -
size: -
CDR3: CASSYSIGLNYGYTF
DNA: TGTGCCAGCAGTTACTCGATTGGCCTTAACTATGGCTACACCTTC

J: TRBJ1-5
V: TRBV19
D: TRBD1
size: -
CDR3: CASGGDRPAPQHF
DNA: TGTGCCAGTGGGGGGGACAGGCCGGCGCCCCAGCATTTT

J: TRBJ1-2
V: TRBV5-6
D: -
size: -
CDR3: CASSLDGSVRYTF
DNA: TGTGCCAGCAGCTTGGACGGGTCGGTACGCTACACCTTC

J: TRBJ1-1
V: TRBV2
D: -
size: -
CDR3: CASSEWTDRPNTEAFF
DNA: TGTGCCAGCAGTGAATGGACGGACAGACCGAACACTGAAGCTTTCTTT

J: TRBJ2-5
V: TRBV29-1
D: -
size: -
CDR3: CSPGIGETQYF
DNA: TGCAGCCCCGGTATCGGGGAGACCCAGTACTTC

J: TRBJ2-2
V: TRBV19
D: TRBD1
size: few
CDR3: CASRLDRGENTGELFF
DNA: TGTGCCAGTAGACTAGACAGGGGGGAGAACACCGGGGAGCTGTTTTTT

J: TRBJ1-3
V: TRBV10-3
D: TRBD1
size: -
CDR3: CAISDLGQGASGNTIYF
DNA: TGTGCCATCAGTGACTTGGGACAGGGGGCTTCTGGAAACACCATATATTTT

J: TRBJ1-5
V: TRBV6-5
D: -
size: -
CDR3: CASLSFESSNQPQHF
DNA: TGTGCCAGCCTTTCCTTTGAGTCTAGCAATCAGCCCCAGCATTTT

J: TRBJ2-2
V: TRBV3-1/TRBV3-2
D: TRBD2
size: -
CDR3: CASSQGMPLLSGRLTGELFF
DNA: TGTGCCAGCAGCCAAGGGATGCCACTGCTTAGCGGGAGGTTAACCGGGGAGCTGTTTTTT

J: TRBJ1-6
V: TRBV10-3
D: -
size: -
CDR3: CAIRGGISPLHF
DNA: TGTGCCATCAGGGGGGGGATTTCACCCCTCCACTTT

J: TRBJ1-4
V: TRBV9
D: -
size: -
CDR3: CASSTQGTEKLFF
DNA: TGTGCCAGCAGCACGCAGGGTACTGAAAAACTGTTTTTT

J: TRBJ2-2
V: TRBV7-9
D: TRBD2
size: few
CDR3: CASIGREIGTGELFF
DNA: TGTGCCAGCATTGGGCGGGAGATAGGCACCGGGGAGCTGTTTTTT

J: TRBJ1-1
V: TRBV18
D: TRBD1
size: -
CDR3: CASSLQGEGVTEAFF
DNA: TGTGCCAGCTCACTACAGGGGGAAGGAGTCACTGAAGCTTTCTTT

J: TRBJ2-3
V: TRBV5-4
D: -
size: -
CDR3: CASSVSRGFTDTQYF
DNA: TGTGCCAGCAGCGTCTCCAGGGGTTTCACAGATACGCAGTATTTT

J: TRBJ2-3
V: TRBV7-2
D: -
size: -
CDR3: CASSLNSKHTQYF
DNA: TGTGCCAGCAGCTTAAATAGCAAGCATACGCAGTATTTT

J: TRBJ1-2
V: TRBV11-2
D: -
size: -
CDR3: CASSLDRLNYGYTF
DNA: TGTGCCAGCAGCTTGGACAGACTTAACTATGGCTACACCTTC

J: TRBJ2-7
V: TRBV7-9
D: TRBD2
size: -
CDR3: CASSASGTSDQMSSYEQYF
DNA: TGTGCCAGCAGCGCCTCCGGGACTAGCGACCAAATGAGCTCCTACGAGCAGTACTTC

J: TRBJ2-6
V: TRBV7-9
D: -
size: -
CDR3: CASSFDRLYSGANVLTF
DNA: TGTGCCAGCAGCTTTGACAGGCTATACTCTGGGGCCAACGTCCTGACTTTC

J: TRBJ2-2
V: TRBV19
D: TRBD1
size: -
CDR3: CASRDRPIGTGRAGELFF
DNA: TGTGCCAGTCGAGATAGGCCTATAGGGACAGGGCGGGCCGGGGAGCTGTTTTTT

J: TRBJ2-5
V: TRBV3-1/TRBV3-2
D: TRBD2
size: -
CDR3: CASSQFLAGDQETQYF
DNA: TGTGCCAGCAGCCAATTCCTAGCGGGAGACCAAGAGACCCAGTACTTC

J: TRBJ2-7
V: TRBV5-4
D: TRBD1
size: -
CDR3: CASSLGSGTGLYEQYF
DNA: TGTGCCAGCAGCTTGGGGTCCGGGACAGGGTTGTACGAGCAGTACTTC

J: TRBJ2-3
V: TRBV19
D: -
size: few
CDR3: CASIHRKLGPTDTQYF
DNA: TGTGCCAGTATCCACAGAAAACTGGGCCCCACAGATACGCAGTATTTT

J: TRBJ2-2
V: TRBV5-6
D: TRBD2
size: -
CDR3: CASSIGLAGVDTGELFF
DNA: TGTGCCAGCAGCATTGGACTAGCGGGAGTGGACACCGGGGAGCTGTTTTTT

J: TRBJ2-1
V: TRBV7-9
D: -
size: -
CDR3: CASSLAVYNEQFF
DNA: TGTGCCAGCAGCTTAGCCGTGTACAATGAGCAGTTCTTC

J: TRBJ1-5
V: TRBV7-9
D: -
size: -
CDR3: CAVAGGNQPQHF
DNA: TGTGCCGTCGCCGGGGGGAATCAGCCCCAGCATTTT

J: TRBJ2-1
V: TRBV7-3
D: TRBD2
size: -
CDR3: CASSQNRGTSSHEQFF
DNA: TGTGCCAGCAGCCAAAATCGGGGGACTAGCAGCCATGAGCAGTTCTTC

J: TRBJ1-2
V: TRBV24-1
D: -
size: once
CDR3: CATSDLIGYGYTF
DNA: TGTGCCACCAGTGATTTGATCGGCTATGGCTACACCTTC

J: TRBJ2-1
V: TRBV24-1
D: -
size: few
CDR3: CATSATIGFGIGRQFF
DNA: TGTGCCACCAGTGCAACAATCGGGTTCGGGATTGGGCGGCAGTTCTTC